One sample yielded the 29 T cell receptor beta chains listed below, sequenced in a study of cytomegalovirus exposure and HLA in healthy donors. TCRdb's table, derived via immunoSEQ multiplex PCR, lists solely in-frame clones and lacks some. The sample has around 250,000 clones, 90% seen once. Specimen: PBMCs. The receptors shown here come from a woman between 18 and 29 years old in good health and CMV-seronegative.

The V gene is TRBV7-9, the J gene TRBJ1-1, with 8 nucleotides matching TRBD1. Germline lookup yields CDR1 SEHNR and CDR2 FQNEAQ (reference sequence). The trim removed 7 bases at V and 0 bases at J, leaving 10 bases unmatched. The CDR3 totals 16 residues. CDR3 DNA sequence: TGTGCCAGCAACAGACAGGGGAGCGCCATGAACACTGAAGCTTTCTTT. Residues: CASNRQGSAMNTEAFF.

The V and J genes are TRBV6-5 and TRBJ2-1; D not resolved. V lost 3 bases, J lost 8 bases, and 11 bases lay in between. The CDR3 is made up of 13 amino acids. In germline, CDR1 is MNHEY, CDR2 SVGAGI. The CDR3 spells CASSYSLEDEQFF. The CDR3 DNA follows: TGTGCCAGCAGTTATAGTCTCGAGGATGAGCAGTTCTTC.

V usage is TRBV19 and J usage is TRBJ1-2; 10 nucleotides match TRBD1. In germline, CDR1 is LNHDA, CDR2 SQIVND (reference sequence). Trimming at V came to 6 bases and at J to 3 bases, leaving 4 bases not matched to a gene. The CDR3 covers 14 residues. The CDR3 region is CASRDRGQDYGYTF. The CDR3 nucleotides read TGTGCCAGTAGAGACAGGGGGCAAGACTATGGCTACACCTTC.

The chain combines TRBV2 with TRBJ2-5, with 11 bases aligning to TRBD1. V shed 4 bases and J 5 bases; nucleotides not matched to a gene: 3. The CDR3 runs 14 residues. From germline, CDR1 is SNHLY and CDR2 FYNNEI. As DNA, the CDR3 is TGTGCCAGCAGTGGGACAGGGGGCACCGAGACCCAGTACTTC. Amino acids: CASSGTGGTETQYF.

The J gene is TRBJ1-2, the V gene TRBV2; D gene unclear. The CDR3 has 15 amino acids. V lost 3 bases and J 4 bases, leaving 15 bases between the germline ends. Germline values: CDR1 SNHLY, CDR2 FYNNEI. The CDR3 DNA reads TGTGCCAGCAGTGAGGCGGCCCTGGCGGCCTATGGCTACACCTTC. Residues: CASSEAALAAYGYTF.

The chain links TRBV18 to TRBJ1-2, with 9 bases identical to TRBD1. The CDR3 totals 14 residues. J gave up 4 bases and V 2 bases, and 2 bases lay outside the gene matches. CDR1 and CDR2 from the germline V gene are KGHSH and LQKENI. Here the CDR3 DNA reads TGTGCCAGCTCACCAAGGGACAGGGCCTATGGCTACACCTTC. Translation: CASSPRDRAYGYTF.

V and J are TRBV28 and TRBJ1-2; D uncertain. Trimming left V 3 bases short and J 6 bases short, with 8 bases between. CDR1 is MDHEN, CDR2 SYDVKM, per germline. The CDR3 length is 12 residues. The DNA of the CDR3 is TGTGCCAGCAGTTTCGGGGTTAATGGCTACACCTTC. As protein: CASSFGVNGYTF.

This clone was seen a single time. The chain is built from TRBV15 and TRBJ2-1; 9 bases agree with TRBD1. The CDR3 contains 13 residues. With 8 bases clipped from V and 5 bases from J, the junction kept 4 bases outside the gene matches. Germline V lookup: CDR1 LNHNV, CDR2 YYDKDF (reference sequence). This CDR3 reads CATRDREHNEQFF. In DNA form, the CDR3 reads TGTGCCACCCGGGACAGGGAACACAATGAGCAGTTCTTC.

The J gene is TRBJ2-2, the V gene TRBV10-3; D not certain. V was shortened by 3 bases and J by 0 bases, with 8 bases between the two germline ends. CDR3 size: 15 residues. The germline CDR1 and CDR2 sequences are ENHRY and SYGVKD. The chain's CDR3 is CAISDYSTNTGELFF. DNA of the CDR3: TGTGCCATCAGTGATTACAGTACGAACACCGGGGAGCTGTTTTTT.

The rearrangement uses TRBV4-1 and TRBJ2-6; D call uncertain. With 1 base removed from V and 4 bases from J, the gap between germline ends came to 8 bases. The V gene's germline CDR1 is MGHRA and CDR2 YSYEKL. This CDR3 spans 15 amino acids. In DNA form, the CDR3 reads TGCGCCAGCAGCCAAGCTCCCGTCGGGGCCAACGTCCTGACTTTC. It translates to CASSQAPVGANVLTF.

This chain links TRBV28 with TRBJ1-1; 7 bases match TRBD1. The CDR3 sequence is 13 residues long. From germline, CDR1 is MDHEN and CDR2 SYDVKM. V shed 7 bases and J 1 base; nucleotides not matched to a gene: 3. Written as DNA, the CDR3 is TGTGCCAGCACCCGGACAGGGAACACTGAAGCTTTCTTT. As protein: CASTRTGNTEAFF.

The chain uses TRBV6-1 and TRBJ1-1, with a tentative D call TRBD1 (5 bases). The CDR3 is made up of 14 amino acids. Trimming cost V 6 bases and J 3 bases, with 14 bases left between them. CDR1 is MNHNS and CDR2 is SASEGT in the germline V gene. The CDR3 is CASRHSGGDTEAFF. The CDR3 nucleotides read TGTGCCAGCAGACACTCCGGGGGGGACACTGAAGCTTTCTTT.

The count of this clone is one. This chain uses TRBV10-1 with TRBJ2-1; 9 bases match TRBD2. With V trimmed by 3 bases and J by 2 bases, 8 bases remained unmatched. CDR3 length equals 17 residues. The germline gives CDR1 WNHNN, CDR2 SYGVQD (reference sequence). The CDR3 coding sequence is TGCGCCAGCAGTGAAGCTCGAGCGGGGGGCGCCTACAATGAGCAGTTCTTC. Residues: CASSEARAGGAYNEQFF.

This sequence joins TRBV6-5 and TRBJ2-7; D may be TRBD1 (6 bases). This CDR3 is 14 amino acids long. The V gene's germline CDR1 is MNHEY and CDR2 SVGAGI. The V end lost 2 bases, the J end lost 4 bases, and 12 bases lay between the germline ends. As DNA, the CDR3 is TGTGCCAGCAGTTACCATACAGGGCAGTACGAGCAGTACTTC. This translates into CASSYHTGQYEQYF.

The chain combines TRBV28 with TRBJ1-5, with D possibly matching TRBD1 (5 bases). Trimming stripped 3 bases from V and 7 bases from J, with 10 bases between. Germline CDR1 is MDHEN and CDR2 is SYDVKM. CDR3 length: 13 residues. Written as DNA, the CDR3 is TGTGCCAGCAGTTTTCCGGGGGAACAGCCCCAGCATTTT. This translates into CASSFPGEQPQHF.

V usage is TRBV7-2 and J usage is TRBJ1-6; D may be TRBD1 (5 bases). Deletions cut 5 bases from V and 4 bases from J, with 15 bases between. The V gene's germline CDR1 is SGHTA and CDR2 FQGNSA. The CDR3 covers 16 residues. DNA for the CDR3: TGTGCCAGCAGCCTGGGGGGGGGTTTTTATAATTCACCCCTCCACTTT. Residues: CASSLGGGFYNSPLHF. Full variable domain (missing parts from reference TRBV7-2 and TRBJ1-6): GAGVSQSPSNKVTEKGKDVELRCDPISGHTALYWYRQSLGQGLEFLIYFQGNSAPDKSGLPSDRFSAERTGGSVSTLTIQRTQQEDSAVYLCASSLGGGFYNSPLHFGNGTRLTVT.

This clone has only a few counts. The rearrangement joins TRBV25-1 to TRBJ1-5; D may be TRBD1 (6 bases). CDR1 is MGHDK and CDR2 is SYGVNS in the germline V gene. The CDR3 is 14 residues long. Deletions cut 10 bases from V and 6 bases from J, with 19 bases between. CDR3 in amino acids: CATIEQGSGQPQHF. CDR3 DNA sequence: TGTGCCACCATAGAACAGGGAAGTGGTCAGCCCCAGCATTTT.

This clone was seen a single time. This chain joins TRBV30 and TRBJ1-5; 10 bases agree with TRBD1. V was clipped by 2 bases and J by 2 bases; unmatched bases: 3. The CDR3 is made up of 15 amino acids. Germline-derived CDR1 and CDR2 are GTSNPN and SVGIG (reference sequence). CDR3 residues: CAWSSGTGGNQPQHF. CDR3 nucleotide sequence: TGTGCCTGGAGTTCCGGGACAGGGGGCAATCAGCCCCAGCATTTT.

The chain joins TRBV9 to TRBJ2-2, with D possibly matching TRBD1 (6 bases). The CDR3 totals 15 residues. CDR1 is SGDLS, CDR2 YYNGEE, per germline. V dropped 0 bases and J dropped 0 bases, with 6 bases sitting between them. The chain's CDR3 is CASSVGTANTGELFF. The CDR3 region has the DNA TGTGCCAGCAGCGTAGGGACAGCGAACACCGGGGAGCTGTTTTTT.

This clone was seen just once. This chain joins TRBV9 and TRBJ2-3, with D unclear. Germline values: CDR1 SGDLS, CDR2 YYNGEE. This CDR3 spans 12 amino acids. V shed 3 bases and J shed 4 bases, with 6 bases lying between them. The CDR3 DNA follows: TGTGCCAGCAGCGCACACGCAGATACGCAGTATTTT. Protein product: CASSAHADTQYF.

The rearrangement joins TRBV6-5 to TRBJ2-7, with 10 bases lining up with TRBD1. The CDR3 has 16 amino acids. The germline V gene encodes CDR1 MNHEY and CDR2 SVGAGI. The V segment lost 2 bases and the J segment 4 bases; nucleotides outside the gene matches: 8. The CDR3 DNA is TGTGCCAGCAGTTACGCAAGGGACAGGGGATGGTACGAGCAGTACTTC. Amino acids: CASSYARDRGWYEQYF.

The rearrangement links TRBV6-1 to TRBJ2-1; the D is unclear. CDR3 length equals 11 residues. Germline V CDR1 and CDR2: MNHNS, SASEGT. Between the trimmed V and J ends, which lost 1 base and 10 bases, there was a span of 5 bases. In DNA, the CDR3 is TGTGCCAGCAGTGAAGTACAGGAGCAGTTCTTC. Its protein product is CASSEVQEQFF.

The V and J genes are TRBV5-4 and TRBJ2-3; 10 bases are a match to TRBD2. With 4 bases clipped from V and 2 bases from J, the junction kept 10 bases outside the gene matches. Germline CDR1 SGHNT, CDR2 YYREEE (reference sequence). The CDR3 totals 17 residues. CDR3 amino acids: CASSPNLAGVTTDTQYF. In DNA form, the CDR3 reads TGTGCCAGCAGCCCCAATCTAGCGGGGGTGACCACAGATACGCAGTATTTT.

The chain employs TRBV7-9 and TRBJ2-1; TRBD2 matches at 12 bases. Losses at the gene ends were 4 bases for V and 5 bases for J; bases not matched to a gene: 6. Germline CDR1 reads SEHNR; CDR2 reads FQNEAQ (reference sequence). This CDR3 is built from 16 residues. The CDR3 coding sequence is TGTGCCAGCAGCTCCGGACTAGCGGGGAGTCACAATGAGCAGTTCTTC. It codes for CASSSGLAGSHNEQFF. The whole variable domain, remainder taken from reference TRBV7-9 and TRBJ2-1, is DTGVSQNPRHKITKRGQNVTFRCDPISEHNRLYWYRQTLGQGPEFLTYFQNEAQLEKSRLLSDRFSAERPKGSFSTLEIQRTEQGDSAMYLCASSSGLAGSHNEQFFGPGTRLTVL.

The chain joins TRBV4-1 to TRBJ1-1; 9 nucleotides agree with TRBD1. Trimming removed 5 bases from V and 3 bases from J; junction bases left unmatched: 10. This CDR3 is 16 amino acids long. The germline V gene has CDR1 MGHRA and CDR2 YSYEKL. The CDR3 DNA is TGCGCCAGCAGCAGAACAGGGGGGGACAGGGACACTGAAGCTTTCTTT. Translation: CASSRTGGDRDTEAFF.

This rearrangement joins TRBV2 to TRBJ1-2; the D gene is possibly TRBD1 (6 bases). Germline V gene sequence: CDR1 SNHLY, CDR2 FYNNEI. Deletions cut 1 base from V and 8 bases from J, with 11 bases between. The CDR3 length is 13 residues. The DNA of the CDR3 is TGTGCCAGCAGTGAAGAGACAGGTCGGGGCTACACCTTC. Translated: CASSEETGRGYTF.

The chain joins TRBV28 to TRBJ2-5; D may be TRBD2 (5 bases). Germline V gene lookup returns CDR1 MDHEN and CDR2 SYDVKM. Trimming pared 2 bases from V and 3 bases from J, leaving 13 bases between. The CDR3 contains 15 residues. CDR3 nucleotide sequence: TGTGCCAGCAGTTTAGGCCGGGGAGTGGAAGAGACCCAGTACTTC. Its translation is CASSLGRGVEETQYF.

The gene calls are TRBV28 and TRBJ2-1, with a tentative D call TRBD1 (5 bases). Germline CDR1 MDHEN, CDR2 SYDVKM. This CDR3 region has 17 residues. Trimming took 6 bases from V and 0 from J, leaving 18 bases between them. This chain's CDR3 is CASRGLDTAFSYNEQFF. The CDR3 DNA is TGTGCCAGCAGAGGTTTGGACACAGCGTTCTCCTACAATGAGCAGTTCTTC.

V usage is TRBV7-9 and J usage is TRBJ1-1, with D uncertain. Germline CDR1 is SEHNR and CDR2 is FQNEAQ (reference sequence). The germline V and J ends were trimmed by 7 bases and 1 base, with 19 bases remaining between them. CDR3 length equals 16 residues. The CDR3 DNA is TGTGCCAGCACGACCCAAACATGGAGCACGAACACTGAAGCTTTCTTT. This codes for CASTTQTWSTNTEAFF.